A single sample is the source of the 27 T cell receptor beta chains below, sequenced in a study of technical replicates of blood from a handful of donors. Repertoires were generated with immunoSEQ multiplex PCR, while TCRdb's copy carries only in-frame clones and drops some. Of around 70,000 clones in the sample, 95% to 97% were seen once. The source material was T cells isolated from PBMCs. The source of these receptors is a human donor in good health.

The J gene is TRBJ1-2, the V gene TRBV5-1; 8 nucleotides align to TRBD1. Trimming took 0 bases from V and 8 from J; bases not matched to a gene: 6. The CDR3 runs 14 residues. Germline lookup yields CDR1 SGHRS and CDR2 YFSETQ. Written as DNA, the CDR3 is TGCGCCAGCAGCTTGGGCAGGGGGCGGTACGGCTACACCTTC. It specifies CASSLGRGRYGYTF.

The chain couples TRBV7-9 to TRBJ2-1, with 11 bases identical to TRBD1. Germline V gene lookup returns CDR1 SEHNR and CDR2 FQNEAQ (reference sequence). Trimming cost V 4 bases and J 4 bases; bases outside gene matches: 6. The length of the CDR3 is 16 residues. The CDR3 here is CASSSAGTGGYNEQFF. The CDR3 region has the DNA TGTGCCAGCAGCTCTGCCGGGACAGGGGGGTACAATGAGCAGTTCTTC.

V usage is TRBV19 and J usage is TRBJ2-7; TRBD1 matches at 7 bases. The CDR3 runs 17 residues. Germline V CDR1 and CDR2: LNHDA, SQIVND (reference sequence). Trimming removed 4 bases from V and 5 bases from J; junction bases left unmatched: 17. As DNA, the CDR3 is TGTGCCAGTAGTACCATCTGGACAGGAACCTTCGGGAACGAGCAGTACTTC. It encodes CASSTIWTGTFGNEQYF.

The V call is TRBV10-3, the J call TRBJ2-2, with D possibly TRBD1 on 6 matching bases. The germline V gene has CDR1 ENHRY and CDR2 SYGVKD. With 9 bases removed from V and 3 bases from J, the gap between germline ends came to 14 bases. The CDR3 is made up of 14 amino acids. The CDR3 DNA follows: TGTGCCATGCAGGGGAATCGGTACACCGGGGAGCTGTTTTTT. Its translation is CAMQGNRYTGELFF.

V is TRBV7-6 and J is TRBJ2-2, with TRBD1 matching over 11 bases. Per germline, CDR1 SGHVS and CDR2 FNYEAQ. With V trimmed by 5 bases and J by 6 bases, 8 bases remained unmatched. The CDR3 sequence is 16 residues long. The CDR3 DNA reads TGTGCCAGCAGCACCGGACAGGGGGCTAAGGCCGGGGAGCTGTTTTTT. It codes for CASSTGQGAKAGELFF.

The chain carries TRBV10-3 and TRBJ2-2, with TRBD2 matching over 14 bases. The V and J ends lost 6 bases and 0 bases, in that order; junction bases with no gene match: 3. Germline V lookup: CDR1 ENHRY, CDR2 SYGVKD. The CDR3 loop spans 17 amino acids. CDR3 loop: CAIRPGLAGANTGELFF. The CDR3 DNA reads TGTGCCATCAGACCGGGACTAGCGGGGGCGAACACCGGGGAGCTGTTTTTT.

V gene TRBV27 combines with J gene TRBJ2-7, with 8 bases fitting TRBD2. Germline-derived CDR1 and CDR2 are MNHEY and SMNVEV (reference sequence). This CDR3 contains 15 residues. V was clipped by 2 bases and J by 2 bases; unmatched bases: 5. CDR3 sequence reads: CASSLGTSGAYEQYF. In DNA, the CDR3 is TGTGCCAGCAGTTTAGGCACTAGCGGAGCCTACGAGCAGTACTTC.

The CDR3 reads CASRRDRSSGNTIYF. In DNA form, the CDR3 reads TGTGCCAGCAGGAGGGACAGGAGCTCTGGAAACACCATATATTTT. The gene calls are TRBV6-1 and TRBJ1-3; 8 positions match TRBD1. With 6 bases clipped from V and 0 bases from J, the junction kept 4 bases outside the gene matches. The CDR3 runs to 15 residues. Germline assignment: CDR1 MNHNS and CDR2 SASEGT.

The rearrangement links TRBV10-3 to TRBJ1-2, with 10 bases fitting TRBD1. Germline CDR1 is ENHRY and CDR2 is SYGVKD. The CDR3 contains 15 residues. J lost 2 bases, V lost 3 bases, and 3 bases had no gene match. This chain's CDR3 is CAISDWDRGNYGYTF. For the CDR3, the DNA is TGTGCCATCAGTGACTGGGACAGGGGAAACTATGGCTACACCTTC.

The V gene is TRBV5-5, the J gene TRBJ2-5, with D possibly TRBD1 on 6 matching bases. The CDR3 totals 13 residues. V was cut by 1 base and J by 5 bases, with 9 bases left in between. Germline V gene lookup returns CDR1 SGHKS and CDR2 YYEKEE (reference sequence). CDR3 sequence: CASSLFGGETQYF. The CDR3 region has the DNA TGTGCCAGCAGCTTGTTTGGGGGCGAGACCCAGTACTTC.

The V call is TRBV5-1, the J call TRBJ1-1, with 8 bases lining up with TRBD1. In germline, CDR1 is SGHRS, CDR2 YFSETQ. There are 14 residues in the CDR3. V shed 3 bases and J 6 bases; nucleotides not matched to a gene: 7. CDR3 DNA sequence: TGCGCCAGCAGCTACCCGGGACAGGAGGCTGAAGCTTTCTTT. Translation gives CASSYPGQEAEAFF. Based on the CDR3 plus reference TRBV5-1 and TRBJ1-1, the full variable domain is KAGVTQTPRYLIKTRGQQVTLSCSPISGHRSVSWYQQTPGQGLQFLFEYFSETQRNKGNFPGRFSGRQFSNSRSEMNVSTLELGDSALYLCASSYPGQEAEAFFGQGTRLTVV.

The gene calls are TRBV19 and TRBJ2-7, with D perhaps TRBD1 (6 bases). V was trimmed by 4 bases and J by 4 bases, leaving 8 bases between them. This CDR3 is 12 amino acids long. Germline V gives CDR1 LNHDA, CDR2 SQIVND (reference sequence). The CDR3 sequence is CASSNREYEQYF. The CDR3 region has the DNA TGTGCCAGTAGTAACAGGGAGTACGAGCAGTACTTC.

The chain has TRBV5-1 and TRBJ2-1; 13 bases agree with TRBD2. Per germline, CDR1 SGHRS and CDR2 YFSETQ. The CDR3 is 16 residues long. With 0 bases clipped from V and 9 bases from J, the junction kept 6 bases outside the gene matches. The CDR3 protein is CASSLGGLAGVSEQFF. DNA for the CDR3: TGCGCCAGCAGCTTGGGCGGACTAGCGGGAGTCAGTGAGCAGTTCTTC.

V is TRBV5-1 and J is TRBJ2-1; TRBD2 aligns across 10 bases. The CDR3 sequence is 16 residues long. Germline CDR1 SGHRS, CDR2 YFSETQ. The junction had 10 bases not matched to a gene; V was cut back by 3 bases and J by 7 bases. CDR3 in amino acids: CASSSTAGGPENEQFF. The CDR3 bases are TGCGCCAGCAGCTCCACAGCGGGAGGGCCGGAAAATGAGCAGTTCTTC.

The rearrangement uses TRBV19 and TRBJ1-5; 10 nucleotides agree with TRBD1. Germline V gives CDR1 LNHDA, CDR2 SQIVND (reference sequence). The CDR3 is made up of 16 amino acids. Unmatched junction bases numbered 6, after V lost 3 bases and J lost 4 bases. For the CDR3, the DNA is TGTGCCAGTAGTATTATCGGGACAGGGGCTAATCAGCCCCAGCATTTT. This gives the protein CASSIIGTGANQPQHF.

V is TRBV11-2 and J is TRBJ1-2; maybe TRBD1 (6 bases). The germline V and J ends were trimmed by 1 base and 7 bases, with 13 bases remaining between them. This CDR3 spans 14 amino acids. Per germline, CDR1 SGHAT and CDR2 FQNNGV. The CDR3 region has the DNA TGTGCCAGCAGCTTAGCCCAGGGGCCCTTTGGCTACACCTTC. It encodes CASSLAQGPFGYTF.

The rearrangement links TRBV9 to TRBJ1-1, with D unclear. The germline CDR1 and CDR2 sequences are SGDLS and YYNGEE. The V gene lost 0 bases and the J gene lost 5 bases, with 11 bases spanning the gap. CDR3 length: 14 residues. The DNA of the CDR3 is TGTGCCAGCAGCGTAGGAGGGATCCAAACTGAAGCTTTCTTT. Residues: CASSVGGIQTEAFF.

This CDR3 reads CASKLMGTGNTEAFF. The CDR3 nucleotides are TGTGCCAGCAAGCTCATGGGGACAGGGAATACTGAAGCTTTCTTT. The chain has TRBV6-6 and TRBJ1-1; TRBD1 matches at 9 bases. The CDR3 totals 15 residues. J gave up 5 bases and V 7 bases, and 11 bases lay outside the gene matches. Germline values: CDR1 MNHNY, CDR2 SVGAGI (reference sequence).

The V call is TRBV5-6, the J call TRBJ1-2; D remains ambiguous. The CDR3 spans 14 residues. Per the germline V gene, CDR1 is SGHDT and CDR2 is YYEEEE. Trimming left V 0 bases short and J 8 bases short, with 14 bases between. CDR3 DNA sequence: TGTGCCAGCAGCTTGGCAGGCCTTGGAGGAGGCTACACCTTC. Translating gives CASSLAGLGGGYTF.

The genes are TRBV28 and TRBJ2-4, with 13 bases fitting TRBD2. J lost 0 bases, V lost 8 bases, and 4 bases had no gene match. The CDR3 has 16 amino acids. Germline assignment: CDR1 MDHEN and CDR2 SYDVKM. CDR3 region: CASGLAGALAKNIQYF. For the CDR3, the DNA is TGTGCCAGCGGACTAGCGGGAGCACTAGCCAAAAACATTCAGTACTTC. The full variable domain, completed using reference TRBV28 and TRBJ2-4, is DVKVTQSSRYLVKRTGEKVFLECVQDMDHENMFWYRQDPGLGLRLIYFSYDVKMKEKGDIPEGYSVSREKKERFSLILESASTNQTSMYLCASGLAGALAKNIQYFGAGTRLSVL.

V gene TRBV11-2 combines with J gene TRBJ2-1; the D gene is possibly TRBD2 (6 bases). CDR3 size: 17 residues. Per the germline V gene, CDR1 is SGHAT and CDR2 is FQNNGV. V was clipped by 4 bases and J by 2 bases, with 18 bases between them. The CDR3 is CASSSPFGSGTYNEQFF. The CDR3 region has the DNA TGTGCCAGCAGCTCCCCTTTTGGTAGCGGAACCTACAATGAGCAGTTCTTC.

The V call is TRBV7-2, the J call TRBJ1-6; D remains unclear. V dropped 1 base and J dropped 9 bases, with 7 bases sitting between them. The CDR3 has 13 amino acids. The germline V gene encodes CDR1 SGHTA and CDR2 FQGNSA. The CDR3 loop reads CASSLGFGSPLHF. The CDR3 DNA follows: TGTGCCAGCAGCTTAGGATTCGGTTCACCCCTCCACTTT.

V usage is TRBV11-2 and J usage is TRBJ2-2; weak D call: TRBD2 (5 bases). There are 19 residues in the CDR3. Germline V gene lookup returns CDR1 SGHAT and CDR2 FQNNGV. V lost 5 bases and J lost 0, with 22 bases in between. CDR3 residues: CASSPRASGNAANTGELFF. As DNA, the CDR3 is TGTGCCAGCAGCCCCCGGGCGAGCGGTAATGCCGCGAACACCGGGGAGCTGTTTTTT.

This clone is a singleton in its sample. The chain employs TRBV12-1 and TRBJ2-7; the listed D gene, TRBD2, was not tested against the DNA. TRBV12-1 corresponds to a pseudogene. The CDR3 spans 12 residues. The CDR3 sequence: CASSALTARPLF. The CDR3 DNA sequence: TGTGCCAGCAGCGCGTTGACGGCTAGGCCCCTTTTC.

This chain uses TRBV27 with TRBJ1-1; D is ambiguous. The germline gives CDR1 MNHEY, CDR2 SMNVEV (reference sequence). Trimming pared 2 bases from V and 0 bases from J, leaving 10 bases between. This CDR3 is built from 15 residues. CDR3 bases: TGTGCCAGCAGTTTACTGGGGAGGGTGAACACTGAAGCTTTCTTT. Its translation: CASSLLGRVNTEAFF.

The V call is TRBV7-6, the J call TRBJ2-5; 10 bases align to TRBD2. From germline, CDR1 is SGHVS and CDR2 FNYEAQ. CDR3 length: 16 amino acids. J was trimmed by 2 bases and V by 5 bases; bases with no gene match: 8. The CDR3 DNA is TGTGCCAGCAGCCACACTAGCGGGGCGCGTCAAGAGACCCAGTACTTC. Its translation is CASSHTSGARQETQYF.

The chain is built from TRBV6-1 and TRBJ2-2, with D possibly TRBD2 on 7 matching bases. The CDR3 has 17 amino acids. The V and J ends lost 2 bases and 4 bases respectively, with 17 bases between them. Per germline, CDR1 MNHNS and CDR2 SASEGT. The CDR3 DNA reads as TGTGCCAGCAGTGAATTGGGGGCGGGGGTCAGCACCGGGGAGCTGTTTTTT. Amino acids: CASSELGAGVSTGELFF.